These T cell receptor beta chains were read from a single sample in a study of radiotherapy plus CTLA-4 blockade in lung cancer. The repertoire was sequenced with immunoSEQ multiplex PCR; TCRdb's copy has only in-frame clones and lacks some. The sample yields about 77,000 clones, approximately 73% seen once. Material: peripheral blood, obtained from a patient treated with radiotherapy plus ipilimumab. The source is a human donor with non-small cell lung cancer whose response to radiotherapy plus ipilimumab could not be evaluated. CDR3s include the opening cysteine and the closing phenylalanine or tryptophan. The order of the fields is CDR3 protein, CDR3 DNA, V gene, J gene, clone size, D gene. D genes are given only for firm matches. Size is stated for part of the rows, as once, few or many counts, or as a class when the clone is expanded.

CASSLEGRMYGYTF	TGTGCCAGCAGTTTGGAGGGACGGATGTATGGCTACACCTTC	TRBV28	TRBJ1-2	-	-
CASIDAGADTQYF	TGCGCCAGCATCGATGCCGGGGCAGATACGCAGTATTTT	TRBV5-1	TRBJ2-3	once	-
CASSLGGALEQYF	TGTGCCAGCAGCTTAGGCGGAGCGTTGGAGCAGTACTTC	TRBV7-2	TRBJ2-7	-	-
CASRLALQETQYF	TGTGCCAGCCGACTAGCCCTCCAAGAGACCCAGTACTTC	TRBV6-6	TRBJ2-5	-	TRBD2
CASSPGTGRNTGELFF	TGTGCCAGCTCACCCGGGACAGGGAGGAACACCGGGGAGCTGTTTTTT	TRBV18	TRBJ2-2	-	TRBD1
CASSLAIDGGPTQYF	TGTGCCAGCAGCTTAGCCATTGACGGTGGGCCGACCCAGTACTTC	TRBV7-9	TRBJ2-5	-	-
CASSVAQVTRRETQYF	TGTGCCAGCAGCGTAGCTCAGGTGACCCGGAGGGAGACCCAGTACTTC	TRBV9	TRBJ2-5	-	-
CASSPHGQGLRTDTQYF	TGTGCCAGCAGCCCCCATGGCCAGGGACTGCGCACAGATACGCAGTATTTT	TRBV7-3	TRBJ2-3	-	-
CASSYSGLSGANVLTF	TGTGCCAGCAGCTATTCCGGTCTGTCCGGGGCCAACGTCCTGACTTTC	TRBV7-3	TRBJ2-6	-	-
CASSDNRVLNTEAFF	TGTGCCAGCAGCGATAACAGAGTTTTAAACACTGAAGCTTTCTTT	TRBV21-1	TRBJ1-1	-	-
CASSRAQGDYNEQFF	TGTGCCAGCTCACGAGCACAAGGGGATTACAATGAGCAGTTCTTC	TRBV18	TRBJ2-1	few	-
CASSEFRPGQGGEQYF	TGTGCCAGCAGTGAATTTAGACCGGGACAGGGAGGCGAGCAGTACTTC	TRBV25-1	TRBJ2-7	-	TRBD1
CASSAQAYQPQHF	TGTGCCAGCAGCGCACAGGCGTATCAGCCCCAGCATTTT	TRBV9	TRBJ1-5	once	-
CASSLEGRGDGANVLTF	TGTGCCAGCAGCTTAGAGGGGCGGGGCGATGGGGCCAACGTCCTGACTTTC	TRBV7-9	TRBJ2-6	-	-
CASSIGGSDAVETQYF	TGTGCCAGTAGTATAGGTGGCAGTGATGCCGTAGAGACCCAGTACTTC	TRBV19	TRBJ2-5	-	-
CASRAQGAYGYTF	TGTGCCAGCAGGGCCCAGGGGGCCTATGGCTACACCTTC	TRBV6-5	TRBJ1-2	-	TRBD1
CASRDRETARRDTEAFF	TGTGCCAGCAGGGACAGGGAAACGGCTCGCCGAGACACTGAAGCTTTCTTT	TRBV2	TRBJ1-1	-	TRBD1
CAISGGGRWETQYF	TGTGCCATCAGTGGAGGCGGGAGGTGGGAGACCCAGTACTTC	TRBV10-3	TRBJ2-5	-	TRBD2
CASSLGVETQYF	TGTGCCAGCAGCTTGGGAGTGGAGACCCAGTACTTC	TRBV5-6	TRBJ2-5	few	-
CSVPLKTGGEGGYTF	TGCAGCGTCCCGCTAAAGACAGGGGGCGAAGGGGGCTACACCTTC	TRBV29-1	TRBJ1-2	-	TRBD1
CASSLTGGTQPQHF	TGTGCCAGCAGCCTGACAGGGGGCACACAGCCCCAGCATTTT	TRBV7-3	TRBJ1-5	-	TRBD1
CASSPGLAGGPVEQYF	TGTGCCAGCAGCCCGGGACTAGCGGGAGGGCCTGTCGAGCAGTACTTC	TRBV7-9	TRBJ2-7	few	TRBD2
CASSFAPGGSYSYEQYF	TGCGCCAGCAGCTTTGCTCCAGGGGGCTCCTACTCCTACGAGCAGTACTTC	TRBV5-1	TRBJ2-7	-	TRBD1
CASSLAGGSTDTQYF	TGTGCCAGCAGCTTAGCGGGGGGAAGTACAGATACGCAGTATTTT	TRBV7-7	TRBJ2-3	-	-
CASSLGGTGNEKLFF	TGTGCCAGCAGCTTAGGTGGGACAGGGAATGAAAAACTGTTTTTT	TRBV7-9	TRBJ1-4	-	TRBD1
CASSHSLGYNEQFF	TGTGCCAGCAGCCATAGCCTAGGATACAATGAGCAGTTCTTC	TRBV14	TRBJ2-1	few	-
CASSERGLAGREQYF	TGTGCCAGCAGTGAGAGGGGACTAGCGGGTCGCGAGCAGTACTTC	TRBV2	TRBJ2-7	few	TRBD2
CASSIKQPGGYTF	TGTGCCAGTAGTATAAAACAGCCAGGTGGCTACACCTTC	TRBV19	TRBJ1-2	few	-
CASRPGQAHEKLFF	TGTGCCAGCAGGCCGGGACAGGCCCATGAAAAACTGTTTTTT	TRBV6-1	TRBJ1-4	-	TRBD1
CASSYPGGDYGYTF	TGTGCCAGCAGTTACCCCGGGGGTGACTATGGCTACACCTTC	TRBV6-5	TRBJ1-2	few	-